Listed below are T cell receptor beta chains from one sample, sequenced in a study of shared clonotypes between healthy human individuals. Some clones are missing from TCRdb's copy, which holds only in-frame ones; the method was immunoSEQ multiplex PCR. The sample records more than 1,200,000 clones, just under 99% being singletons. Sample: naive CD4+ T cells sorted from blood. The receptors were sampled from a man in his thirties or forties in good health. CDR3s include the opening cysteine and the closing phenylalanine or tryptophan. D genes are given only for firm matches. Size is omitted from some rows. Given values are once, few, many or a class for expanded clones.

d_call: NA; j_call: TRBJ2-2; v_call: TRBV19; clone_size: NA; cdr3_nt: TGTGCCAGTATGGGGGAGAGAAATACCGGGGAGCTGTTTTTT; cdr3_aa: CASMGERNTGELFF
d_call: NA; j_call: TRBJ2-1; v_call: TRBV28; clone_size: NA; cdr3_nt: TGTGCCAGCAGCAATCCGGGGCTAGCTGATTACAATGAGCAGTTCTTC; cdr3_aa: CASSNPGLADYNEQFF
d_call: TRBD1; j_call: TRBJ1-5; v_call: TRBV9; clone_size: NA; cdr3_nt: TGTGCCAGCAGCCCGGGGACAGCCCACAATCAGCCCCAGCATTTT; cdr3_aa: CASSPGTAHNQPQHF
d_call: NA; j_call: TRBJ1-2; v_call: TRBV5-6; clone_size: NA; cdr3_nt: TGTGCCAGCAGCTCGAGGACAGATTTGGCGCCTCGCTACACCTTC; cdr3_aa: CASSSRTDLAPRYTF
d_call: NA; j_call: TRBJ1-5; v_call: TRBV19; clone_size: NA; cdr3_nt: TGTGCCAGTAGTATCCTCGGACCGGGGCGGCCCCAGCATTTT; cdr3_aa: CASSILGPGRPQHF
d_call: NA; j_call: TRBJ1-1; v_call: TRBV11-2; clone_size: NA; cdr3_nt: TGTGCCAGCAGTCCCGGGCCCTTGAACACTGAAGCTTTCTTT; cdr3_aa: CASSPGPLNTEAFF
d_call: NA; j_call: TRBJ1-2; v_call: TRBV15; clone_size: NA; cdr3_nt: TGTGCCACCAGCAGAGAAACGGCCGGGCAGTACGGCTACACCTTC; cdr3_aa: CATSRETAGQYGYTF
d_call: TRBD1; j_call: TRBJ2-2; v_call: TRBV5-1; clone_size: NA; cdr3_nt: TGCGCCAGCAGCTTGGATACAGGGGCCGGGGAGCTGTTTTTT; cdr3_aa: CASSLDTGAGELFF
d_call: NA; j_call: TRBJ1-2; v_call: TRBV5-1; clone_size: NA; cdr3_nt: TGCGCCAGCAGCTTGAGAGGGAATGGCTACACCTTC; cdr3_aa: CASSLRGNGYTF
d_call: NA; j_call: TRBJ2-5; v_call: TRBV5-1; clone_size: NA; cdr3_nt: TGCGCCAGCAGCTTGGGGAAGCACCAAGAGACCCAGTACTTC; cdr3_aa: CASSLGKHQETQYF
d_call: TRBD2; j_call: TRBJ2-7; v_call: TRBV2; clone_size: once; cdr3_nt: TGTGCCAGCAGTGAAGCACGGGCAGGTACTAGCGGGAGAGTCACCTACGAGCAGTACTTC; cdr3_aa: CASSEARAGTSGRVTYEQYF
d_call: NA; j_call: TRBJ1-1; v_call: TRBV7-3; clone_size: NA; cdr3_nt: TGTGCCAGCAGCTCGGGGGGCGCACACACTGAAGCTTTCTTT; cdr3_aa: CASSSGGAHTEAFF
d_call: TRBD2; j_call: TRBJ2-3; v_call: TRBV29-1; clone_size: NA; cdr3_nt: TGCAGCGTTCTAAGCGGGGTTAGCACAGATACGCAGTATTTT; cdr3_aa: CSVLSGVSTDTQYF
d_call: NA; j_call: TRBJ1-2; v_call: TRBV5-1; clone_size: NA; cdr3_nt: TGCGCCAGCAGCTTGGAGCCCCTACCCCATGGCTACACCTTC; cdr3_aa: CASSLEPLPHGYTF
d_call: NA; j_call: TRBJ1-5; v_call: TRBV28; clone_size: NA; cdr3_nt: TGTGCCAGCGGGACGTTCAATGGGGCCCAGCATTTT; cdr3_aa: CASGTFNGAQHF
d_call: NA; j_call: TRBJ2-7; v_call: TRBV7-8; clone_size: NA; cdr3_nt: TGTGCCAGCAGCTTAAGTTGGTCAGAGTTGTACGAGCAGTACTTC; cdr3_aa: CASSLSWSELYEQYF
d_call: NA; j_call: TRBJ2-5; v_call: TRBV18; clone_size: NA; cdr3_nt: TGTGCCAGCTCACCATTACGCGGGACGATGTCGACCCAGTACTTC; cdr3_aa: CASSPLRGTMSTQYF
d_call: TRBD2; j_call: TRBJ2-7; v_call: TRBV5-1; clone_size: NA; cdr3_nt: TGCGCCAGCAGCTTGCGGGGACTAGCGGGTTCCGATACCACCTACGAGCAGTACTTC; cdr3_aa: CASSLRGLAGSDTTYEQYF
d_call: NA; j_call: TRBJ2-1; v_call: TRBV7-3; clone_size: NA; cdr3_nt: TGTGCCAGCAGCTTAACTTCTCCTAGCAGTTATTACAATGAGCAGTTCTTC; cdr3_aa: CASSLTSPSSYYNEQFF
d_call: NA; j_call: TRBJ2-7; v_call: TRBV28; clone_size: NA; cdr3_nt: TGTGCCAGCAGTTTCCGGAGTTACGAGCAGTACTTC; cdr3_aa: CASSFRSYEQYF
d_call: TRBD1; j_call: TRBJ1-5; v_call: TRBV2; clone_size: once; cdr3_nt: TGTGCCAGCGTAATTGACAGGGGGAATCAGCCCCAGCATTTT; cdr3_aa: CASVIDRGNQPQHF